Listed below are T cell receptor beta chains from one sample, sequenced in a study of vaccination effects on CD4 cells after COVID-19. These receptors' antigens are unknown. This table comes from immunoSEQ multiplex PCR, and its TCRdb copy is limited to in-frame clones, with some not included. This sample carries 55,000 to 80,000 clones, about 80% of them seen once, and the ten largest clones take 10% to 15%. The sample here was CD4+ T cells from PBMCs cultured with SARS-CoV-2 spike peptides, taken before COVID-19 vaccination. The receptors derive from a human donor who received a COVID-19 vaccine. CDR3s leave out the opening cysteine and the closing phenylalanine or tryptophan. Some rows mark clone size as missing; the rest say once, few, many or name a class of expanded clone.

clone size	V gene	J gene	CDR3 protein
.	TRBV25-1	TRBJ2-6	ASSDRGTGANVLT
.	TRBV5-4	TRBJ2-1	ASKQGGSYNEQF
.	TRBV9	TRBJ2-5	ASGPAQKETQY
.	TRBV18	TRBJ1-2	ASSPTDRAR
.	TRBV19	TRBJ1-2	ASSTDGTAIYGYT
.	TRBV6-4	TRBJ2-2	ASSMAGGGTGELF
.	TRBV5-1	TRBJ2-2	ASSRTPAGSLAGELF
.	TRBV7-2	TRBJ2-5	ASSPRVDRVETQY
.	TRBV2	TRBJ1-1	ASRLLQVSGTEAF
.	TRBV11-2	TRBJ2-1	ASSLFLLTTNEQF
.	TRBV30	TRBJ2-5	AWSVGITGGQETQY
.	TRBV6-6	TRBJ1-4	ASSRQGANEKLF
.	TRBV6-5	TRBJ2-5	ASRKSGSETQY
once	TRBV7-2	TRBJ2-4	ASSERQFVSKNIQY
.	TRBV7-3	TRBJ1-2	ASSLLGGSYGYT
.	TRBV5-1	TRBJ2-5	ASSLSGGQKTQY
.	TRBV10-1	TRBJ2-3	AGRLHRTDTQY
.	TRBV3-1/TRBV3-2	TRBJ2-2	ASSRVTGTSGTGELF
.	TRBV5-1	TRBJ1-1	ASSSTRGTEAF
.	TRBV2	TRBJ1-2	ASSVVSGYT
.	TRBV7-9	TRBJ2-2	ASSLLASGGGGELF
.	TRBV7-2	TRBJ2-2	ASRTSGGASAGELF
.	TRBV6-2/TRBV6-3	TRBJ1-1	ASSYFLWNTEAF
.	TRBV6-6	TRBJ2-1	ASSRPPTSGGAGQF
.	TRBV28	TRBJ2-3	ASRGRGVNTDTQY
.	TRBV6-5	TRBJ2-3	ASQNRGGSDTQY
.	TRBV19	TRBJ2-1	ASSPGTSNNEQF
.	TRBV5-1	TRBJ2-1	ASSLGRLEGFGEQF
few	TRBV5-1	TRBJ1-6	ASSLLSGGINSPLH
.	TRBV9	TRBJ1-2	ASSAGGVKGYGYT
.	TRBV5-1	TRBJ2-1	ASSLIVAGGYNEQF
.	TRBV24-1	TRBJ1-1	ATSDLRGAEAF
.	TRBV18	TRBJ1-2	ASSSMVGQGTNYGYT
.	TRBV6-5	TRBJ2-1	ASSRPGLGTDEQF
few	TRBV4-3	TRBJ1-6	ASSQEGGGSSPLH
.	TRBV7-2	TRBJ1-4	ASSLDPGDALEKLF
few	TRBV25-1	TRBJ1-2	ASSGKARGYT
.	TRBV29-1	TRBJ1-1	SVPRGAGDEAF
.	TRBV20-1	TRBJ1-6	SASPPQGWGESPLH
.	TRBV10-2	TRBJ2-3	ASRKLQNTDTQY
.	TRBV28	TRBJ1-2	ASSLTGALGGYT